Detailed here is one TCR beta chain. Its specificity is unknown. Deletions cut 0 bases from V and 7 bases from J, with 12 bases between. The CDR3 is 14 residues long. The germline gives CDR1 SEHNR, CDR2 FQNEAQ (reference sequence). This sample stems from a study of a mutant IDH1 vaccine in newly diagnosed glioma. Study as a whole: Investigators started vaccination 4-6 weeks after radiotherapy alone, or with temozolomide cycles.

This sample's time point: week 11, during vaccination. Every vaccination contained 300 ug of the mutant IDH1 20-mer peptide and was paired with topical imiquimod. Donors had new IDH1-mutant astrocytomas of WHO grade 3 or 4 (ATRX-lost). TCRdb's table, derived via immunoSEQ multiplex PCR, lists solely in-frame clones and lacks some. The sample includes some 64,000 clones, 80% of them seen just once. The sample was PBMCs, taken from a glioma patient whose treatment included an IDH1 peptide vaccine. The clonotype originates from a man aged 50 to 59 with glioma. The gene calls are TRBV7-9 and TRBJ1-2, with D maybe TRBD1 (5 bases). The CDR3 sequence is CASSLARGAVGYTF. The CDR3 DNA reads TGTGCCAGCAGCTTAGCGCGAGGGGCGGTTGGCTACACCTTC.